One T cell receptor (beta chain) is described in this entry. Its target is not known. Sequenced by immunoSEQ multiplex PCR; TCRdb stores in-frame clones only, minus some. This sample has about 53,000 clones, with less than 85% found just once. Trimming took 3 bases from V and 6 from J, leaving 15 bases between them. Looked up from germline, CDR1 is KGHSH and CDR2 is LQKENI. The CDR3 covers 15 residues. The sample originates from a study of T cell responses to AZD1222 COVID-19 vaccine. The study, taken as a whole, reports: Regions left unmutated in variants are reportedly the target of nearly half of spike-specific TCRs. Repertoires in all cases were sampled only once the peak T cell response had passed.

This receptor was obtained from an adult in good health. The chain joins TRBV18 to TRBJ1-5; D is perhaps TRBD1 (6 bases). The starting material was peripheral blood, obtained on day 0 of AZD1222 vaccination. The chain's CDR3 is CASSPATGRRQPQHF. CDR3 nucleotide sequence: TGTGCCAGCTCACCCGCGACAGGCCGGCGTCAGCCCCAGCATTTT.